A single sample is the source of the 26 T cell receptor beta chains below, sequenced in a study of a mutant IDH1 vaccine in newly diagnosed glioma. Their specific antigens are unknown. Sequencing used immunoSEQ multiplex PCR; TCRdb keeps in-frame clones, though not all of them. The sample consists of fewer than 35,000 clones, roughly 90% of them appearing once. Stated time point: week 11, during vaccination. Every vaccination contained 300 ug of the mutant IDH1 20-mer peptide and was paired with topical imiquimod. The sequencing here drew on PBMCs, taken from a glioma patient whose treatment included an IDH1 peptide vaccine. Receptors were obtained from a man aged 18 to 30 with glioma.

J is TRBJ2-7 and V is TRBV7-2; weak D call: TRBD2 (6 bases). The germline V and J ends were trimmed by 1 base and 3 bases, with 7 bases remaining between them. This CDR3 comprises 13 residues. Germline V CDR1 and CDR2: SGHTA, FQGNSA. CDR3 nucleotide sequence: TGTGCCAGCAGCTTAGGGCGGGACTACGAGCAGTACTTC. It encodes CASSLGRDYEQYF. Full variable domain (remainder filled in from reference TRBV7-2 and TRBJ2-7): GAGVSQSPSNKVTEKGKDVELRCDPISGHTALYWYRQSLGQGLEFLIYFQGNSAPDKSGLPSDRFSAERTGGSVSTLTIQRTQQEDSAVYLCASSLGRDYEQYFGPGTRLTVT.

The chain is built from TRBV5-6 and TRBJ2-7, with 8 positions matching TRBD1. CDR3 length: 16 amino acids. Germline values: CDR1 SGHDT, CDR2 YYEEEE. V trimming: 5 bases; J trimming: 2 bases; junction bases outside the gene matches: 12. The chain's CDR3 is CASSPPGQGFAYEQYF. The CDR3 nucleotides are TGTGCCAGCAGTCCACCAGGACAGGGATTCGCCTACGAGCAGTACTTC.

This clone appeared once. This sequence joins TRBV30 and TRBJ1-2; tentatively, D is TRBD1 (6 bases). Between the trimmed V and J ends, which lost 3 bases and 4 bases, there was a span of 18 bases. The CDR3 sequence is 15 residues long. CDR1 GTSNPN and CDR2 SVGIG come from the germline V gene (reference sequence). The CDR3 protein is CAWSQGTPRLYGYTF. The CDR3 region has the DNA TGTGCCTGGAGCCAGGGGACGCCTCGACTCTATGGCTACACCTTC.

This clone has just a few counts. The chain is built from TRBV6-6 and TRBJ1-1; 11 nucleotides agree with TRBD1. This CDR3 is 14 amino acids long. With 2 bases clipped from V and 4 bases from J, the junction kept 0 bases outside the gene matches. Germline CDR1 and CDR2: MNHNY and SVGAGI (reference sequence). The CDR3 bases are TGTGCCAGCAGTTACGGGACAGGGGGCACTGAAGCTTTCTTT. Translating it yields CASSYGTGGTEAFF.

The genes are TRBV2 and TRBJ1-1, with D perhaps matching TRBD1 (5 bases). Germline V gene lookup returns CDR1 SNHLY and CDR2 FYNNEI. The CDR3 has 15 amino acids. V lost 1 base to trimming and J lost 11 bases, with 20 bases between them. The DNA for the CDR3 is TGTGCCAGCAGTGAAGTGGGGCCCGGCGGGTTTAGGGCTTTCTTT. Translated, it gives CASSEVGPGGFRAFF.

This chain connects TRBV4-1 to TRBJ2-7, with 9 bases lining up with TRBD2. Trimming removed 2 bases from V and 2 bases from J; junction bases left unmatched: 7. The length of the CDR3 is 16 residues. Germline CDR1 reads MGHRA; CDR2 reads YSYEKL. CDR3 protein: CASSQIGLAKTYEQYF. CDR3 in DNA: TGCGCCAGCAGCCAAATTGGACTAGCGAAGACCTACGAGCAGTACTTC.

The chain is built from TRBV30 and TRBJ1-5; no definite D call. Per the germline V gene, CDR1 is GTSNPN and CDR2 is SVGIG (reference sequence). The CDR3 spans 13 residues. V gave up 1 base and J gave up 5 bases, with 9 bases separating them. This chain's CDR3 is CAWSAGRDQPQHF. The CDR3 DNA sequence: TGTGCCTGGAGTGCGGGGAGAGATCAGCCCCAGCATTTT.

This chain uses TRBV4-1 with TRBJ1-1; D not certain. Germline values: CDR1 MGHRA, CDR2 YSYEKL. This CDR3 comprises 12 residues. The V gene lost 2 bases and the J gene lost 3 bases, with 4 bases spanning the gap. CDR3 sequence (DNA): TGCGCCAGCAGCCAACCGTACACTGAAGCTTTCTTT. Protein sequence: CASSQPYTEAFF.

This chain uses TRBV4-3 with TRBJ2-5, with 14 positions matching TRBD2. CDR1 LGHNA and CDR2 YSLEER come from the germline V gene. The ends lost 4 bases at V and 5 bases at J; junction bases unmatched: 6. The CDR3 consists of 16 residues. This CDR3 reads CASSRGTSGRSETQYF. The DNA for the CDR3 is TGCGCCAGCAGCCGTGGGACTAGCGGGAGAAGTGAGACCCAGTACTTC.

V and J are TRBV28 and TRBJ2-3; D gene uncertain. CDR1 MDHEN and CDR2 SYDVKM come from the germline V gene. V was cut by 6 bases and J by 0 bases, with 4 bases left in between. The CDR3 is 12 amino acids. The CDR3 loop reads CASRGSTDTQYF. The CDR3 DNA follows: TGTGCCAGCAGGGGCAGCACAGATACGCAGTATTTT.

This chain uses TRBV4-3 with TRBJ1-2, with D possibly matching TRBD1 (5 bases). Germline CDR1 reads LGHNA; CDR2 reads YSLEER. V lost 0 bases to trimming and J lost 5 bases, with 7 bases between them. This CDR3 has 13 residues. The CDR3 loop is CASSQDGGYGYTF. In nucleotides, the CDR3 is TGCGCCAGCAGCCAAGATGGGGGTTATGGCTACACCTTC.

The gene calls are TRBV30 and TRBJ2-2; D is unclear. Looked up from germline, CDR1 is GTSNPN and CDR2 is SVGIG (reference sequence). The CDR3 runs 12 residues. With 0 bases removed from V and 5 bases from J, the gap between germline ends came to 4 bases. The CDR3 protein is CAWSVRTGELFF. The CDR3 DNA reads TGTGCCTGGAGTGTACGTACCGGGGAGCTGTTTTTT.

The chain joins TRBV5-4 to TRBJ1-2; 8 positions agree with TRBD1. Unmatched junction bases numbered 4, after V lost 4 bases and J lost 5 bases. Germline V gives CDR1 SGHNT, CDR2 YYREEE (reference sequence). CDR3 length: 13 amino acids. Here the CDR3 DNA reads TGTGCCAGCAGCCAGGGACAGGAGTATGGCTACACCTTC. This translates into CASSQGQEYGYTF. The whole variable domain, filled in from reference TRBV5-4 and TRBJ1-2, reads ETGVTQSPTHLIKTRGQQVTLRCSSQSGHNTVSWYQQALGQGPQFIFQYYREEENGRGNFPPRFSGLQFPNYSSELNVNALELDDSALYLCASSQGQEYGYTFGSGTRLTVV.

This clone was detected only once. The J gene is TRBJ2-3, the V gene TRBV5-8; 9 nucleotides match TRBD1. V lost 4 bases, J lost 6 bases, and 6 bases stayed unmatched. The CDR3 loop spans 14 amino acids. CDR1 and CDR2 (germline): SGHTS, YDEGEE. CDR3 nucleotides: TGTGCCAGCAGCCCCTGGGACAGGGTGGATACGCAGTATTTT. Amino acids: CASSPWDRVDTQYF.

Turning to this clone: At one boundary the junction diverges from the germline segment, which might be a read error. The genes are TRBV7-8 and TRBJ2-7; D not resolved. Germline V lookup: CDR1 SGHVS, CDR2 FQNEAQ. The CDR3 covers 14 residues. The chain's CDR3 is CASSLDPSPIHGIF. DNA of the CDR3: TGTGCCAGCAGCTTAGACCCCAGCCCTATTCATGGCATCTTC. The variable domain in full, with the rest retrieved from reference TRBV7-8 and TRBJ2-7, is GAGVSQSPRYKVAKRGQDVALRCDPISGHVSLFWYQQALGQGPEFLTYFQNEAQLDKSGLPSDRFFAERPEGSVSTLKIQRTQQEDSAVYLCASSLDPSPIHGIFGPGTRLTVT.

V usage is TRBV6-5 and J usage is TRBJ2-2; no definite D call. The CDR3 is made up of 12 amino acids. V lost 8 bases and J 2 bases, leaving 6 bases between the germline ends. CDR1 MNHEY and CDR2 SVGAGI come from the germline V gene. CDR3 amino acids: CASGTNTGELFF. The CDR3 nucleotides read TGTGCCAGCGGCACCAACACCGGGGAGCTGTTTTTT.

This clone was recorded a few times. The rearrangement joins TRBV25-1 to TRBJ2-2; D unresolved. Per the germline V gene, CDR1 is MGHDK and CDR2 is SYGVNS. The CDR3 is made up of 13 amino acids. Trimming left V 4 bases short and J 0 bases short, with 3 bases between. In DNA, the CDR3 is TGTGCCAGCAGTGCGCCGAACACCGGGGAGCTGTTTTTT. Amino acids: CASSAPNTGELFF.

The chain has TRBV29-1 and TRBJ2-1; 11 positions match TRBD2. CDR3 size: 16 residues. V lost 7 bases and J lost 2; bases outside the gene matches: 10. Germline assignment: CDR1 SQVTM and CDR2 ANQGSEA. This CDR3 reads CSDLSGRAGAYNEQFF. CDR3 nucleotides: TGCAGCGACCTTAGCGGGAGGGCCGGGGCCTACAATGAGCAGTTCTTC.

The V call is TRBV2, the J call TRBJ1-1, with a tentative D call TRBD1 (6 bases). In germline, CDR1 is SNHLY, CDR2 FYNNEI. CDR3 length equals 15 residues. V shed 6 bases and J shed 1 base, with 15 bases lying between them. For the CDR3, the DNA is TGTGCCAGCAGCGCGAAGGACAGAACGAACACTGAAGCTTTCTTT. It yields the protein CASSAKDRTNTEAFF.

The chain joins TRBV4-1 to TRBJ2-7, with 7 bases identical to TRBD2. V lost 0 bases, J lost 0 bases, and 8 bases stayed unmatched. The CDR3 is made up of 17 amino acids. Looked up from germline, CDR1 is MGHRA and CDR2 is YSYEKL. The CDR3 nucleotides read TGCGCCAGCAGCCAAGATCAATCGGGAGGCTTCTCCTACGAGCAGTACTTC. Protein: CASSQDQSGGFSYEQYF.

This clone was detected a few times. The gene calls are TRBV6-1 and TRBJ2-6, with no clear D. Germline lookup yields CDR1 MNHNS and CDR2 SASEGT. V was trimmed by 4 bases and J by 0 bases, leaving 4 bases between them. The CDR3 totals 14 residues. CDR3 residues: CASSGISGANVLTF. The CDR3 coding sequence is TGTGCCAGCAGTGGGATCTCTGGGGCCAACGTCCTGACTTTC.

CDR3 DNA: TGTGCCAGCAGCTCAGAAAGGTCGACAGGGGCCTCCTACGAGCAGTACTTC. Its protein product is CASSSERSTGASYEQYF. The chain couples TRBV7-9 to TRBJ2-7; 8 bases are a match to TRBD1. V was pared by 4 bases and J by 0 bases, with 11 bases of the junction left unmatched. This CDR3 is built from 17 residues. Germline V gene sequence: CDR1 SEHNR, CDR2 FQNEAQ (reference sequence).

The rearrangement joins TRBV5-1 to TRBJ1-2, with D unresolved. The CDR3 spans 13 residues. The V and J ends lost 0 bases and 8 bases respectively, with 11 bases between them. Germline V lookup: CDR1 SGHRS, CDR2 YFSETQ. CDR3 DNA: TGCGCCAGCAGCTTGGTAGAAGGGCGCGGCTACACCTTC. Encoded protein: CASSLVEGRGYTF.

This rearrangement joins TRBV19 to TRBJ2-2; 7 bases fit TRBD2. Germline V lookup: CDR1 LNHDA, CDR2 SQIVND (reference sequence). The CDR3 has 15 amino acids. Trimming removed 1 base from V and 7 bases from J; junction bases left unmatched: 6. This CDR3 is CASSIGGRLSGELFF. For the CDR3, the DNA is TGTGCCAGTAGTATAGGCGGGAGATTGAGCGGGGAGCTGTTTTTT.

This chain links TRBV9 with TRBJ1-1; perhaps TRBD1 as D (6 bases). V lost 0 bases and J 3 bases, leaving 12 bases between the germline ends. The CDR3 covers 15 residues. Germline loops: CDR1 SGDLS, CDR2 YYNGEE. In DNA form, the CDR3 reads TGTGCCAGCAGCGTAGGGGGGCAGGCGGACACTGAAGCTTTCTTT. Amino acid sequence: CASSVGGQADTEAFF.

The V gene is TRBV4-2, the J gene TRBJ2-1, with 9 bases matching TRBD2. The germline V gene encodes CDR1 LGHNA and CDR2 YNFKEQ. This CDR3 spans 16 amino acids. J was trimmed by 6 bases and V by 0 bases; bases with no gene match: 6. The CDR3 region has the DNA TGTGCCAGCAGCCAAGATCCTAGCGGGAACTCCAATGAGCAGTTCTTC. This gives the protein CASSQDPSGNSNEQFF.